The TCR beta chain described here comes from a study of blood T cell repertoires in COVID-19. Study as a whole: COVID-19 samples from acute and convalescent phases originated in the United States, Italy and Spain.

In the authors' workflow: It was from reference gene primer amplification that nucleated cell counts were estimated. Here immunoSEQ multiplex PCR was the method, and the copy in TCRdb shows in-frame clones only, minus some. V, J and clone size reflect that table, while D and trimming were determined from the DNA. The sample includes 25,000 to 35,000 clones, 84% of them seen just once. V lost 3 bases, J lost 4 bases, and 10 bases lay in between. Germline assignment: CDR1 WSHSY and CDR2 SAAADI. CDR3 size: 13 residues. Material for sequencing was peripheral blood. This receptor was taken from a human donor in a cohort sampled during active COVID-19. V and J are TRBV10-2 and TRBJ2-7, with D unresolved. CDR3 nucleotides: TGCGCCAGCAGTGATTACAGTCCGTACGAGCAGTACTTC. This translates into CASSDYSPYEQYF.